A selection of T cell receptor beta chains follows, all from one sample in a study of OX40 agonist ivuxolimab in advanced cancers. Profiling relied on immunoSEQ multiplex PCR, and the TCRdb table lists in-frame clones only, not all of them. The table records 50,000 to 60,000 clones, roughly 77% of them present only once. The source was CD4+ or CD8+ T cells sorted from blood, collected in a trial of the OX40 agonist ivuxolimab. All receptors come from an adult with an advanced solid tumor such as melanoma, head and neck, liver or kidney cancer. CDR3s include the opening cysteine and the closing phenylalanine or tryptophan. The D gene is left open where the match is weak. Clone size is not always given. Where it is, it says once, few, many or a class for expanded clones.

v_gene	j_gene	abundance	d_gene	CDR3aa	CDR3nt
TRBV5-1	TRBJ2-2	NA	NA	CASSRTGNTGELFF	TGCGCCAGCAGCCGTACAGGGAACACCGGGGAGCTGTTTTTT
TRBV7-9	TRBJ2-1	NA	TRBD2	CASSPRSGSTLDEQFF	TGTGCCAGCAGCCCTCGGAGCGGGAGTACCCTGGATGAGCAGTTCTTC
TRBV2	TRBJ1-4	once	NA	CASSREYNEKLFF	TGTGCCAGCAGTCGCGAGTACAATGAAAAACTGTTTTTT
TRBV30	TRBJ2-5	NA	NA	CAWSVGGAGETQYF	TGTGCCTGGAGTGTAGGGGGTGCGGGAGAGACCCAGTACTTC
TRBV6-1	TRBJ2-1	NA	TRBD2	CASSRAGAWNEQFF	TGTGCCAGCAGTAGGGCGGGAGCATGGAATGAGCAGTTCTTC
TRBV15	TRBJ1-5	NA	TRBD1	CATSRTTGVGQPQHF	TGTGCCACCAGCAGAACAACAGGGGTCGGTCAGCCCCAGCATTTT
TRBV7-7	TRBJ2-1	NA	NA	CASSLDPNVGSYNEQFF	TGTGCTAGCAGCTTAGACCCGAACGTGGGCTCCTACAATGAGCAGTTCTTC
TRBV11-2	TRBJ1-4	NA	TRBD1	CASRLRGRTNEKLFF	TGTGCCAGCAGGCTAAGGGGGCGAACTAATGAAAAACTGTTTTTT
TRBV6-6	TRBJ2-5	NA	NA	CASSYRQETQYF	TGTGCCAGCAGTTACAGACAAGAGACCCAGTACTTC
TRBV6-4	TRBJ1-3	once	NA	CASRPPASSGNTIYF	TGTGCCAGCAGGCCCCCGGCTTCCTCTGGAAACACCATATATTTT
TRBV11-2	TRBJ2-3	NA	TRBD2	CASSPRLAGKTDTQYF	TGTGCCAGCAGCCCTAGACTAGCGGGAAAGACAGATACGCAGTATTTT
TRBV29-1	TRBJ1-1	NA	NA	CSVEYDRTNTEAFF	TGCAGCGTTGAATATGACAGAACGAACACTGAAGCTTTCTTT
TRBV9	TRBJ1-4	NA	TRBD1	CASSASGQFATNEKLFF	TGTGCCAGCAGCGCCTCGGGACAGTTTGCAACTAATGAAAAACTGTTTTTT
TRBV28	TRBJ1-6	NA	NA	CASSITGGNYNSPLHF	TGTGCCAGCAGTATTACTGGGGGAAATTATAATTCACCCCTCCACTTT
TRBV11-1	TRBJ1-2	once	NA	CASSLLAGAGDGYTF	TGTGCCAGCAGCTTATTGGCAGGGGCGGGAGATGGCTACACCTTC
TRBV6-5	TRBJ2-7	NA	TRBD1	CASRPRDSHEQYF	TGTGCCAGTCGTCCCCGGGACAGTCACGAGCAGTACTTC
TRBV5-1	TRBJ1-4	NA	TRBD1	CASSLMTGGDEKLFF	TGCGCCAGCAGCTTAATGACAGGGGGAGACGAAAAACTGTTTTTT
TRBV10-2	TRBJ2-2	NA	TRBD2	CASSESLPGGNTGELFF	TGCGCCAGCAGTGAGTCCCTTCCGGGAGGTAATACCGGGGAGCTGTTTTTT
TRBV19	TRBJ2-3	NA	TRBD2	CASSPAAGGGGYTQYF	TGTGCCAGTAGCCCAGCCGCCGGGGGGGGCGGCTATACGCAGTATTTT
TRBV5-5	TRBJ1-1	NA	NA	CASSLELRTEAFF	TGTGCCAGCAGCTTGGAGTTACGGACTGAAGCTTTCTTT
TRBV10-3	TRBJ2-7	NA	NA	CATGQPYEQYF	TGTGCCACCGGACAGCCCTACGAGCAGTACTTC
TRBV18	TRBJ2-1	few	NA	CASSPRDRFRESNEQFF	TGTGCCAGCTCACCGCGGGACAGATTCCGCGAAAGCAATGAGCAGTTCTTC
TRBV27	TRBJ1-1	NA	NA	CATHWGREYTEAFF	TGTGCCACCCACTGGGGCAGGGAATACACTGAAGCTTTCTTT
TRBV6-1	TRBJ2-7	once	NA	CASSEYGSDEQYF	TGTGCCAGCAGTGAATACGGGAGCGACGAGCAGTACTTC
TRBV5-5	TRBJ1-1	NA	TRBD1	CASSSRDRAPEAFF	TGTGCCAGCAGCTCCCGGGACAGGGCCCCTGAAGCTTTCTTT
TRBV27	TRBJ2-7	once	NA	CASSLERGGDYEQYF	TGTGCCAGCAGTTTGGAAAGGGGTGGGGACTACGAGCAGTACTTC
TRBV6-4	TRBJ1-5	NA	NA	CASRTTGWSLPQHF	TGTGCCAGCAGAACTACAGGGTGGTCTCTTCCCCAGCATTTT
TRBV9	TRBJ2-3	once	TRBD1	CASSPAGTGATDTQYF	TGTGCCAGCAGCCCAGCCGGGACAGGGGCCACAGATACGCAGTATTTT
TRBV2	TRBJ1-2	NA	NA	CASSEQRQNYGYTF	TGTGCCAGCAGTGAACAGAGACAGAACTATGGCTACACCTTC
TRBV27	TRBJ1-6	NA	NA	CASRLDYNSPLHF	TGTGCCAGCCGGCTGGACTATAATTCACCCCTCCACTTT
TRBV2	TRBJ2-2	NA	TRBD2	CASSPGEGRSELFF	TGTGCCAGCAGCCCCGGGGAGGGTAGGTCGGAGCTGTTTTTT
TRBV11-3	TRBJ2-5	NA	NA	CASSLGQGSGETQYF	TGTGCCAGCAGCTTAGGGCAGGGAAGCGGGGAGACCCAGTACTTC
TRBV19	TRBJ1-1	NA	NA	CASRPGGGVAEAFF	TGTGCCAGCCGACCCGGTGGAGGAGTAGCTGAAGCTTTCTTT
TRBV6-6	TRBJ1-2	NA	NA	CASSPGGGSNYGYTF	TGTGCCAGCAGTCCCGGGGGCGGATCTAACTATGGCTACACCTTC
TRBV30	TRBJ1-1	NA	TRBD1	CAFRDRGNTEAFF	TGTGCCTTCCGGGACAGGGGGAACACTGAAGCTTTCTTT
TRBV6-6	TRBJ1-2	NA	NA	CASSSVGPGGYTF	TGTGCCAGCAGTTCTGTCGGGCCTGGTGGCTACACCTTC
TRBV5-1	TRBJ1-4	NA	NA	CASSGTATNEKLFF	TGCGCCAGCAGTGGGACGGCAACTAATGAAAAACTGTTTTTT
TRBV4-1	TRBJ1-4	NA	TRBD1	CASSQTPGQGGEKLFF	TGCGCCAGCAGCCAGACCCCGGGACAGGGGGGCGAAAAACTGTTTTTT
TRBV5-1	TRBJ1-5	NA	NA	CASSFTGNSNQPQHF	TGCGCCAGCAGCTTTACAGGTAATAGCAATCAGCCCCAGCATTTT
TRBV5-8	TRBJ1-4	NA	NA	CASSRQVYGVEKLFF	TGTGCCAGCAGCAGACAGGTTTACGGGGTCGAAAAACTGTTTTTT
TRBV27	TRBJ2-3	NA	TRBD1	CASSSQRTGGTDTQYF	TGTGCCAGCAGTTCTCAAAGGACAGGGGGCACAGATACGCAGTATTTT
TRBV14	TRBJ2-3	few	TRBD2	CASSQGYWTSGRAIADTQYF	TGTGCCAGCAGCCAGGGGTATTGGACTAGCGGGAGGGCGATCGCAGATACGCAGTATTTT
TRBV30	TRBJ2-7	few	NA	CAWSVGGRYEQYF	TGTGCCTGGAGTGTAGGGGGGCGGTACGAGCAGTACTTC
TRBV21-1	TRBJ2-5	NA	NA	CASSKLVRAGQETQYF	TGTGCCAGCAGCAAACTTGTCAGGGCGGGCCAAGAGACCCAGTACTTC
TRBV14	TRBJ2-1	NA	NA	CASSPSGGSQFF	TGTGCCAGCAGCCCCTCCGGCGGAAGCCAGTTCTTC
TRBV28	TRBJ2-7	once	NA	CASSFTTSYEQYF	TGTGCCAGCAGTTTCACCACCTCCTACGAGCAGTACTTC
TRBV18	TRBJ2-7	NA	TRBD2	CASSISTSYYEQYF	TGTGCCAGCTCAATCTCGACTAGCTATTACGAGCAGTACTTC
TRBV28	TRBJ1-5	NA	TRBD1	CASANYFGTVSNQPQHF	TGTGCCAGCGCTAATTACTTCGGGACAGTAAGCAATCAGCCCCAGCATTTT
TRBV6-6	TRBJ2-5	NA	NA	CASSYSFETQYF	TGTGCCAGCAGTTACTCATTCGAGACCCAGTACTTC
TRBV2	TRBJ1-5	NA	NA	CASSEGRAGTNQPQHF	TGTGCCAGCAGTGAAGGACGTGCGGGGACCAATCAGCCCCAGCATTTT
TRBV28	TRBJ1-1	NA	NA	CASSLGHLNTEAFF	TGTGCCAGCAGTTTAGGGCACTTGAACACTGAAGCTTTCTTT
TRBV18	TRBJ2-5	NA	NA	CASSSLRGETQYF	TGTGCCAGCTCAAGCCTCCGGGGAGAGACCCAGTACTTC
TRBV28	TRBJ2-1	NA	NA	CASSFQGRYNEQFF	TGTGCCAGCAGTTTCCAGGGGAGATACAATGAGCAGTTCTTC
TRBV14	TRBJ1-2	NA	TRBD1	CASSQGTGGYFYGYTF	TGTGCCAGCAGCCAAGGGACAGGGGGGTACTTCTATGGCTACACCTTC
TRBV15	TRBJ2-7	NA	TRBD1	CATSRDVGTGAYEQYF	TGTGCCACCAGCAGAGATGTTGGGACAGGTGCCTACGAGCAGTACTTC
TRBV19	TRBJ1-4	NA	TRBD1	CASSVGQTEKLFF	TGTGCATCTAGTGTGGGACAGACCGAAAAACTGTTTTTT
TRBV7-9	TRBJ2-1	once	TRBD1	CASSLQGAYNEQFF	TGTGCCAGCAGTTTACAGGGGGCTTACAATGAGCAGTTCTTC
TRBV9	TRBJ1-5	once	NA	CASSVGDISNQPQHF	TGTGCCAGCAGCGTAGGAGACATTAGCAATCAGCCCCAGCATTTT
TRBV4-1	TRBJ1-2	NA	TRBD1	CASSHETGANYGYTF	TGCGCCAGCAGCCATGAGACAGGGGCTAATTATGGCTACACCTTC
TRBV28	TRBJ2-7	medium-sized	NA	CASSLSLGQFPYEQYF	TGTGCCAGCAGTTTATCACTCGGGCAATTTCCCTACGAGCAGTACTTC